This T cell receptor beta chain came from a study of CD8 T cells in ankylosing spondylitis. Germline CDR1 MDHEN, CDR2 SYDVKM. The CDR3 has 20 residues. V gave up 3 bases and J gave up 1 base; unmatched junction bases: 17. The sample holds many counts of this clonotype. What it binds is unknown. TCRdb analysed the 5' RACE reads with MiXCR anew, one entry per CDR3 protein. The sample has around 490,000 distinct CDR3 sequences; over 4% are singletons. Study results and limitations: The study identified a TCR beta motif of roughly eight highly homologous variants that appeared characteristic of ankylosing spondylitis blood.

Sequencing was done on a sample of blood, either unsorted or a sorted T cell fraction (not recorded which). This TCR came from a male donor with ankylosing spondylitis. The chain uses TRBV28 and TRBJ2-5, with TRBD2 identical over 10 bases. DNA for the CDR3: TGTGCCAGCAGTTTGTGGGGTAGCGGGAGGTGGAAGAGCAGCCAAGAGACCCAGTACTTC. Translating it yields CASSLWGSGRWKSSQETQYF.